This TCR beta chain was sequenced for a study of CXCR3-negative and CXCR3-positive naive CD8 T cells. The germline CDR1 and CDR2 sequences are SGHRS and YFSETQ. This CDR3 has 14 amino acids. Whole-study results and caveats: Naive cells, whether CXCR3-negative or CXCR3-positive, had similar TRBV-TRBJ usage, while memory cells differed. Naive cells that were CXCR3-positive had more hydrophobic TRB CDR3s (compared with CXCR3-negative naive cells). Most assays used freshly isolated PBMCs, as cryopreservation partially reduced CXCR3.

Comment on this clonotype: Its antigen is unidentified.

5' RACE that incorporated UMI labels was used to prepare the TRB cDNA libraries. TCRdb re-called the 5' RACE reads and gives one entry per CDR3 protein, without DNA. The table for this sample gives tens of thousands of distinct CDR3 sequences. The naive CD8+ gate required CD45RO-CCR7+CD27+CD95- phenotype. V is TRBV5-1 and J is TRBJ2-7. This TCR was recovered from a human donor in good health. Some clones in this sample may be carry-over from other donors' samples. The sequencing sample was made of naive CXCR3+ CD8+ T cells from blood. Subset noted: CD45RO-CCR7+CD27+CD95- naive CD8+ T cells expressing CXCR3 (TNR3+). CDR3 in amino acids: CASSLEGNPYEQYF.